These 8 T cell receptor beta chains came from one sample sequenced in a study of memory CD4+ T cells and cytomegalovirus serostatus. The table came from immunoSEQ multiplex PCR; TCRdb's copy has only in-frame clones and leaves some out. The data contain tens of thousands of clones, over 75% of them seen just once; the ten biggest clones take up 0.75% to 0.9%. Single viable CD3+CD4+CD8-CD45RO+ cells were sorted as the memory CD4+ T cells. The sequenced material came from memory CD4+ T cells from blood. The receptors here all came from an adult in good health and CMV-seronegative.

This rearrangement joins TRBV28 to TRBJ2-5; weak D call: TRBD2 (5 bases). Germline-derived CDR1 and CDR2 are MDHEN and SYDVKM. The CDR3 runs to 12 residues. V was trimmed by 2 bases and J by 4 bases, leaving 5 bases between them. In DNA, the CDR3 is TGTGCCAGCAGTTTAGCGGGAGAGACCCAGTACTTC. Its protein product is CASSLAGETQYF.

This clone appeared a few times. The chain uses TRBV4-2 and TRBJ2-2; D is perhaps TRBD1 (5 bases). The CDR3 is made up of 16 amino acids. Trimming took 0 bases from V and 4 from J, leaving 12 bases between them. CDR1 and CDR2 (germline): LGHNA, YNFKEQ. The CDR3: CASSQDPQGSTGELFF. The CDR3 DNA reads TGTGCCAGCAGCCAAGATCCCCAGGGTAGCACCGGGGAGCTGTTTTTT.

The chain is built from TRBV2 and TRBJ1-6; TRBD1 might be the D (5 bases). Trimming removed 10 bases from V and 0 bases from J, with 13 bases in between. The CDR3 sequence is 15 residues long. Per germline, CDR1 SNHLY and CDR2 FYNNEI. In nucleotides, the CDR3 is TGTGCCACCGCAGGGACCAGCTCCTATAATTCACCCCTCCACTTT. The encoded protein is CATAGTSSYNSPLHF.

The rearrangement uses TRBV7-2 and TRBJ1-5, with D possibly being TRBD1 (6 bases). With 1 base removed from V and 1 base from J, the gap between germline ends came to 14 bases. The CDR3 is 17 amino acids. Germline V lookup: CDR1 SGHTA, CDR2 FQGNSA. The CDR3 sequence: CASSLVPLRGSNQPQHF. DNA of the CDR3: TGTGCCAGCAGCTTAGTCCCTTTGAGGGGGAGCAATCAGCCCCAGCATTTT.

This chain links TRBV29-1 with TRBJ1-2; 7 bases fit TRBD1. CDR3 length: 15 amino acids. Per germline, CDR1 SQVTM and CDR2 ANQGSEA. With 5 bases clipped from V and 1 base from J, the junction kept 10 bases outside the gene matches. In DNA form, the CDR3 reads TGCAGCGTTACCAGACAGGGTCTATTTAACTATGGCTACACCTTC. Protein: CSVTRQGLFNYGYTF.

The V gene is TRBV18, the J gene TRBJ1-5; D unresolved. Germline CDR1 and CDR2: KGHSH and LQKENI. V was pared by 4 bases and J by 0 bases, with 7 bases between. The CDR3 spans 14 residues. The CDR3 DNA reads TGTGCCAGCTCACGGGATTATAGCAATCAGCCCCAGCATTTT. Residues: CASSRDYSNQPQHF.

In DNA, the CDR3 is TGCGCCAGCAGCCGGACCGCCGGGGAGGATCAGCCCCAGCATTTT. Translation: CASSRTAGEDQPQHF. The rearrangement uses TRBV4-1 and TRBJ1-5, with D hard to call. Germline assignment: CDR1 MGHRA and CDR2 YSYEKL. Between the trimmed V and J ends, which lost 4 bases and 5 bases, there was a span of 15 bases. The CDR3 length is 15 residues.

Regarding this clone: One junction end disagrees with the germline gene, perhaps due to a read error. The chain links TRBV27 to TRBJ1-2, with D unclear. CDR1 MNHEY and CDR2 SMNVEV come from the germline V gene (reference sequence). This CDR3 has 16 amino acids. The CDR3 reads CASSPRLGRGSYGHTF. CDR3 DNA sequence: TGTGCCAGCAGTCCCCGTCTGGGCCGGGGTTCCTATGGCCACACCTTC.